This T cell receptor (beta chain) was sequenced during a study of long-term antiretroviral therapy in people with HIV. Study details: A decade or so separates the oldest specimens from the later 2015 immediate-ART recommendation. Whole-study results and caveats: Whereas controls had wider CDR3 length ranges, HIV repertoires had narrower ones. Data on ART adherence, viral resistance or therapy changes were unavailable. Clonotypes expanded prior to ART showed repertoire dominance at all sampled time points.

Trimming shortened V by 0 bases and J by 4 bases, and 15 bases separated the two germline ends. The CDR3 covers 17 residues. Germline assignment: CDR1 SEHNR and CDR2 FQNEAQ (reference sequence). Version v3.0 of the immunoSEQ assay ran at survey level. Using immunoSEQ multiplex PCR, the repertoire was profiled, and TCRdb retains in-frame clones only, with some absent. The table lists tens of thousands of clones, about 74% of them singletons. On this clone itself: Its antigen is not identified.

This clonotype was obtained from a woman between 45 and 60 years old with HIV. The chain is built from TRBV7-9 and TRBJ1-4; D uncertain. The specimen comprised unsorted PBMCs, sampled 2 years after starting antiretroviral therapy. CDR3 DNA: TGTGCCAGCAGCTTAGCCCCCCCAAGTCGGCATAATGAAAAACTGTTTTTT. Translation: CASSLAPPSRHNEKLFF.